The source of this TCR beta chain is a study of vaccination effects on CD4 cells after COVID-19. Viral peptide pools were used in the ViraFEST assay to expand antigen-specific CD4+ T cells, and sequencing came afterward. The authors isolated CD4+ T cells after 10 days of culture. Each participant was administered two doses of either the BNT162b2 or the mRNA-1273 vaccine. Germline V gene data show CDR1 as SGHRS and CDR2 as YFSETQ. V was clipped by 0 bases and J by 4 bases, with 7 bases between them. The length of the CDR3 is 13 residues. The repertoire was sequenced with immunoSEQ multiplex PCR; TCRdb's copy has only in-frame clones and lacks some. The data hold approximately 70,000 clones, with roughly 76% observed a single time. In its sample, this clone was seen once. The target antigen is unknown.

Sequencing used CD4+ T cells from PBMCs cultured with HCoV-OC43 spike peptides, obtained after COVID-19 vaccination. Subset described: HCoV-OC43 spike overlapping peptide pool stimulation. This chain connects TRBV5-1 to TRBJ1-2; D not resolved. The receptor's source is a human donor who received a COVID-19 vaccine. The CDR3 nucleotides are TGCGCCAGCAGCTTGGCCCTCTCCTATGGCTACACCTTC. It yields the protein CASSLALSYGYTF. The entire variable domain, with the rest obtained from reference TRBV5-1 and TRBJ1-2, is as follows: KAGVTQTPRYLIKTRGQQVTLSCSPISGHRSVSWYQQTPGQGLQFLFEYFSETQRNKGNFPGRFSGRQFSNSRSEMNVSTLELGDSALYLCASSLALSYGYTFGSGTRLTVV.